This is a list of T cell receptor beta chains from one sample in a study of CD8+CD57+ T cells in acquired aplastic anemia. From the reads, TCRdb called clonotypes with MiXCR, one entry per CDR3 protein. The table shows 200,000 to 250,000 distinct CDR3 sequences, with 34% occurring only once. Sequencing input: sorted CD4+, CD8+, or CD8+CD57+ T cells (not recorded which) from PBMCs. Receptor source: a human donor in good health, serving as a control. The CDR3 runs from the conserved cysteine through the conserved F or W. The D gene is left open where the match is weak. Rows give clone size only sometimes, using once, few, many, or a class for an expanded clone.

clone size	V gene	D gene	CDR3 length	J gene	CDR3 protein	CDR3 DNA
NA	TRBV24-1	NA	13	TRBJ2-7	CATSEQSHYEQYF	TGTGCCACCAGTGAACAGAGTCATTACGAGCAGTACTTC
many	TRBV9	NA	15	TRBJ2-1	CASSVGRTHYNEQFF	TGTGCCAGCAGCGTAGGGAGGACACACTACAATGAGCAGTTCTTC
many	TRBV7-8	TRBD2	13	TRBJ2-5	CASSPGLAGTQYF	TGTGCCAGCAGCCCAGGACTAGCGGGGACCCAGTACTTC
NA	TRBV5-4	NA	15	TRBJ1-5	CASSLVLGNNQPQHF	TGTGCCAGCAGCTTAGTATTGGGAAACAATCAGCCCCAGCATTTT
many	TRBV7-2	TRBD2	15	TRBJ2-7	CASKGAGAGGYEQYF	TGTGCCAGCAAAGGAGCGGGAGCGGGGGGGTACGAGCAGTACTTC
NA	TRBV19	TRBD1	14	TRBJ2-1	CASSIGDRGNEQFF	TGTGCCAGTAGTATAGGGGACAGGGGCAATGAGCAGTTCTTC
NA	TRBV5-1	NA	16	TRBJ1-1	CASSFTTVEVKTEAFF	TGCGCCAGCAGCTTCACGACGGTGGAGGTGAAGACTGAAGCTTTCTTT
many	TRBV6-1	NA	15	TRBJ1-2	CASSDRGTSLYGYTF	TGTGCCAGCAGTGACCGCGGGACCAGCCTGTATGGCTACACCTTC
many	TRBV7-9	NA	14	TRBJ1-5	CASSLGQPNQPQHF	TGTGCCAGCAGCTTAGGCCAGCCTAATCAGCCCCAGCATTTT
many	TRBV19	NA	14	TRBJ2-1	CASSRNRVYNEQFF	TGTGCCAGTTCGAGAAACAGGGTCTACAATGAGCAGTTCTTC
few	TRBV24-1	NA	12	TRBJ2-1	CATASGYNEQFF	TGTGCCACCGCTAGTGGCTACAATGAGCAGTTCTTC
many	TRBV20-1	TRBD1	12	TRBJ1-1	CSFGQGGTEAFF	TGCAGTTTCGGACAGGGGGGAACTGAAGCTTTCTTT
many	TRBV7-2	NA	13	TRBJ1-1	CASSPLLGTEAFF	TGTGCCAGCAGCCCTCTCCTGGGGACTGAAGCTTTCTTT
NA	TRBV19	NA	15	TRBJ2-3	CASPGGWTSTDTQYF	TGTGCCAGCCCAGGCGGGTGGACTAGCACAGATACGCAGTATTTT
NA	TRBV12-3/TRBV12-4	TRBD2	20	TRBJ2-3	CASSPGTSGGLLRYTDTQYF	TGTGCCAGCAGTCCCGGGACTAGCGGGGGGCTACTGCGGTATACAGATACGCAGTATTTT
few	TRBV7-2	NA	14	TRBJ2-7	CASSGDFSSYEQYF	TGTGCCAGCAGCGGGGACTTCAGCTCCTACGAGCAGTACTTC
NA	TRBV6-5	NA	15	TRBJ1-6	CASSYRQSINSPLHF	TGTGCCAGCAGTTACAGGCAGTCCATCAATTCACCCCTCCACTTT
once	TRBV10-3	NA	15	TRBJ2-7	CAVYSYGDRFPEQYF	TGTGCCGTCTACAGTTACGGAGATCGGTTTCCCGAGCAGTACTTC
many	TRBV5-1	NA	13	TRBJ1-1	CASSLSVNTEAFF	TGCGCCAGCAGCTTGTCGGTGAACACTGAAGCTTTCTTT
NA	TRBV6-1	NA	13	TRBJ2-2	CASSHGDTGELFF	TGTGCCAGCAGTCATGGGGACACCGGGGAGCTGTTTTTT
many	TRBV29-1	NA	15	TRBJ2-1	CSDEVGRSTYNEQFF	TGCAGCGATGAAGTGGGACGGTCCACCTACAATGAGCAGTTCTTC
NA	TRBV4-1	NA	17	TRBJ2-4	CASSQQGTTLAKNIQYF	TGCGCCAGCAGCCAACAGGGGACCACACTAGCCAAAAACATTCAGTACTTC
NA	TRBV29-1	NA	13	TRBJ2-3	CSAVPGGTDTQYF	TGCAGCGCCGTCCCGGGAGGCACAGATACGCAGTATTTT
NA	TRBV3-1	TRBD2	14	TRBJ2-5	CASSPGGSWETQYF	TGTGCCAGCAGCCCTGGCGGGAGCTGGGAGACCCAGTACTTC
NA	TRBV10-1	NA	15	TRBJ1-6	CASSRWGRSNSPLHF	TGCGCCAGCAGTAGGTGGGGACGGTCAAATTCACCCCTCCACTTT
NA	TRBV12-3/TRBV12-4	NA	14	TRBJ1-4	CASSSLGTGEKLFF	TGTGCCAGCTCGAGTTTGGGTACGGGTGAAAAACTGTTTTTT
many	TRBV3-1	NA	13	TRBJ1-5	CASSQGDNQPQHF	TGTGCCAGCAGCCAGGGGGACAATCAGCCCCAGCATTTT
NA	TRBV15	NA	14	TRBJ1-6	CASRTDITNSPLHF	TGTGCCAGCAGGACCGACATTACAAATTCACCCCTCCACTTT
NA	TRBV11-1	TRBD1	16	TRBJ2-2	CASRPRAGGYDGELFF	TGTGCCAGCAGACCCCGGGCAGGGGGCTATGACGGGGAGCTGTTTTTT
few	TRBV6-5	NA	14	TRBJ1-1	CASSYSWGERGAFF	TGTGCCAGCAGTTACTCGTGGGGGGAAAGGGGGGCTTTCTTT
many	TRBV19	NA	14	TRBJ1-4	CASSMIQANEKLFF	TGTGCCAGTAGTATGATCCAGGCGAATGAAAAACTGTTTTTT
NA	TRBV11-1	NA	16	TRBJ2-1	CASSLTGWTPYNEQFF	TGTGCCAGCAGCTTAACTGGGTGGACGCCCTACAATGAGCAGTTCTTC
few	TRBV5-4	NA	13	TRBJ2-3	CASSLRGPDTQYF	TGTGCCAGCAGTTTACGCGGGCCAGATACGCAGTATTTT
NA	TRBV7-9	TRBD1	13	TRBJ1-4	CASSYGQEEKLFF	TGTGCCAGCAGCTATGGACAGGAGGAAAAACTGTTTTTT
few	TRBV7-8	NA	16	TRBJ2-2	CASSLLRTENTGELFF	TGTGCCAGCAGCTTATTAAGGACAGAGAACACCGGGGAGCTGTTTTTT
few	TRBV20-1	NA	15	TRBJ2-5	CSARDFGKLQETQYF	TGCAGTGCTAGAGATTTTGGGAAACTCCAAGAGACCCAGTACTTC
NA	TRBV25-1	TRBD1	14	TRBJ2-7	CASSQGAGSYEQYF	TGTGCCAGCAGCCAGGGGGCGGGCTCCTACGAGCAGTACTTC
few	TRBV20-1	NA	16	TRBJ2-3	CSARVVWGARTDTQYF	TGCAGTGCTAGAGTTGTTTGGGGGGCCCGCACAGATACGCAGTATTTT
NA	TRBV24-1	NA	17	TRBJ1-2	CATSDLTIFGGRYGYTF	TGTGCCACCAGTGATTTAACGATCTTCGGGGGAAGGTATGGCTACACCTTC
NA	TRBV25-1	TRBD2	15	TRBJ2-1	CASSGTSGLYNEQFF	TGTGCCAGCAGTGGGACTAGCGGGCTTTACAATGAGCAGTTCTTC
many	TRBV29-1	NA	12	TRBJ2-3	CSVVTRTDTQYF	TGCAGCGTCGTCACCCGTACAGATACGCAGTATTTT
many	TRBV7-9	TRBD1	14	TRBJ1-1	CASSFQGANTEAFF	TGTGCCAGCAGCTTTCAGGGGGCCAACACTGAAGCTTTCTTT
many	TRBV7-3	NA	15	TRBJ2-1	CASSLSSTRPGEQFF	TGTGCCAGCAGCTTGAGTTCGACTCGGCCAGGTGAGCAGTTCTTC
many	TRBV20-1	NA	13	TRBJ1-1	CSARVRENTEAFF	TGCAGTGCTAGGGTCAGGGAGAACACTGAAGCTTTCTTT
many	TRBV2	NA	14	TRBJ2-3	CASSDRRDTDTQYF	TGTGCCAGCAGTGACCGGCGGGACACAGATACGCAGTATTTT
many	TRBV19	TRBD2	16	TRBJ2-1	CASTSSGLAGIDEQFF	TGTGCCAGTACCTCCTCGGGCCTAGCGGGAATCGATGAGCAGTTCTTC
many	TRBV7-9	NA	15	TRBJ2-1	CASSATGFAGNEQFF	TGTGCCAGCAGCGCCACAGGCTTTGCGGGCAATGAGCAGTTCTTC
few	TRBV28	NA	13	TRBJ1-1	CASILQGGTEAFF	TGTGCCAGCATTCTCCAAGGGGGCACTGAAGCTTTCTTT
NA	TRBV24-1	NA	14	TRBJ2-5	CATSYSTLAETQYF	TGTGCCACCAGTTACTCGACTTTAGCTGAGACCCAGTACTTC
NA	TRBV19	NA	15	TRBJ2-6	CASSDRGRGANVLTF	TGTGCCAGTAGTGATCGGGGGCGCGGGGCCAACGTCCTGACTTTC
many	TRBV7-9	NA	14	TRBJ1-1	CASSLHRGNTEAFF	TGTGCCAGCAGCTTACATAGGGGGAACACTGAAGCTTTCTTT
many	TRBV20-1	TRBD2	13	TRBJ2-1	CRAGLAGDNEQFF	TGCAGGGCCGGACTAGCGGGGGACAATGAGCAGTTCTTC
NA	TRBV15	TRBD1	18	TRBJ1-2	CATSRVLGKWTGGGGYTF	TGTGCCACCAGCAGAGTCCTGGGCAAATGGACAGGGGGCGGTGGCTACACCTTC
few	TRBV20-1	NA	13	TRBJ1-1	CSATEGMVTEAFF	TGCAGTGCTACAGAGGGCATGGTCACTGAAGCTTTCTTT